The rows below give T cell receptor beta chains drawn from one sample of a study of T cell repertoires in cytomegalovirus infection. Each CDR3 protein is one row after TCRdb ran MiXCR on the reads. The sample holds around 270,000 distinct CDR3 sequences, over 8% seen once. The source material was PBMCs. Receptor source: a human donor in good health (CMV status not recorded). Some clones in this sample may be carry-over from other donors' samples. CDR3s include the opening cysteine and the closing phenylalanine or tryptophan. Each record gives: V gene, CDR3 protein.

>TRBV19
CASRGAEAFF
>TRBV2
CASVVDRANTGELFF
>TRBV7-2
CASSPVRGIPDTQYF
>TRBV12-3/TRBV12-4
CASTWRAVHNNEQFF
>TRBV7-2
CASSFSGTTENEQFF
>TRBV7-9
CASSLALAGGWGQDTQYF
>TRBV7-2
CASSQQQATNEKLFF
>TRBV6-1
CASRSIAGGPRDTQYF
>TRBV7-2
CASSLGYGGPKQETQYF
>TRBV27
CASGTSRTDTQYF
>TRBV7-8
CASSLGPGARAGYTF
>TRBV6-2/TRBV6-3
CASTSGVTLLNTEAFF
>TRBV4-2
CASSPGGGRRAFF
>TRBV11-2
CASSPDGDINEKLFF
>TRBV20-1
CSARVGQNQETQYF
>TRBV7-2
CASSPTILNTEAFF
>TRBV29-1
CSVATDVFYEQYF
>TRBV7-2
CASSLTGLPNQPQHF
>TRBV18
CASSEGGGADTQYF
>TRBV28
CASSFSRGGTVYGYTF
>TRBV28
CASSFARANYGYTF
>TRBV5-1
CASSLDKLNTEAFF
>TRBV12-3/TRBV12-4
CASSSLGGGAYNEQFF
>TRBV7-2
CASSSKGGYTGELFF
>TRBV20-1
CSASTGNTIYF
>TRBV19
CASSIKGTGDYEQYF
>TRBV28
CASSLGGRDIQYF
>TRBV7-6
CASSLAEQGRGEQYF
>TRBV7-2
CASSLEVNTGELFF
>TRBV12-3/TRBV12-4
CASIGKFFADTQYF
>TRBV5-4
CASGLGSGNGNEQFF
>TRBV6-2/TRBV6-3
CASSFGRLGLAGVGDTQYF
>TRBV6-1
CASSGRDSPNQPQHF
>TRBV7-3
CASSQGAGWGNEQYF
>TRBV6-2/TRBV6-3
CASSSGQRGGRNEQFF
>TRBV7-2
CASSLVSEAFF
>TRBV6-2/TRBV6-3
CASSYRRGGLDETQYF
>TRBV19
CASSTQGYGANVLTF
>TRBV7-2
CASSQGLAGYTGELFF
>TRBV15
CATSTAGQGIKGYTF
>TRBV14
CASSRIATNEKLFF